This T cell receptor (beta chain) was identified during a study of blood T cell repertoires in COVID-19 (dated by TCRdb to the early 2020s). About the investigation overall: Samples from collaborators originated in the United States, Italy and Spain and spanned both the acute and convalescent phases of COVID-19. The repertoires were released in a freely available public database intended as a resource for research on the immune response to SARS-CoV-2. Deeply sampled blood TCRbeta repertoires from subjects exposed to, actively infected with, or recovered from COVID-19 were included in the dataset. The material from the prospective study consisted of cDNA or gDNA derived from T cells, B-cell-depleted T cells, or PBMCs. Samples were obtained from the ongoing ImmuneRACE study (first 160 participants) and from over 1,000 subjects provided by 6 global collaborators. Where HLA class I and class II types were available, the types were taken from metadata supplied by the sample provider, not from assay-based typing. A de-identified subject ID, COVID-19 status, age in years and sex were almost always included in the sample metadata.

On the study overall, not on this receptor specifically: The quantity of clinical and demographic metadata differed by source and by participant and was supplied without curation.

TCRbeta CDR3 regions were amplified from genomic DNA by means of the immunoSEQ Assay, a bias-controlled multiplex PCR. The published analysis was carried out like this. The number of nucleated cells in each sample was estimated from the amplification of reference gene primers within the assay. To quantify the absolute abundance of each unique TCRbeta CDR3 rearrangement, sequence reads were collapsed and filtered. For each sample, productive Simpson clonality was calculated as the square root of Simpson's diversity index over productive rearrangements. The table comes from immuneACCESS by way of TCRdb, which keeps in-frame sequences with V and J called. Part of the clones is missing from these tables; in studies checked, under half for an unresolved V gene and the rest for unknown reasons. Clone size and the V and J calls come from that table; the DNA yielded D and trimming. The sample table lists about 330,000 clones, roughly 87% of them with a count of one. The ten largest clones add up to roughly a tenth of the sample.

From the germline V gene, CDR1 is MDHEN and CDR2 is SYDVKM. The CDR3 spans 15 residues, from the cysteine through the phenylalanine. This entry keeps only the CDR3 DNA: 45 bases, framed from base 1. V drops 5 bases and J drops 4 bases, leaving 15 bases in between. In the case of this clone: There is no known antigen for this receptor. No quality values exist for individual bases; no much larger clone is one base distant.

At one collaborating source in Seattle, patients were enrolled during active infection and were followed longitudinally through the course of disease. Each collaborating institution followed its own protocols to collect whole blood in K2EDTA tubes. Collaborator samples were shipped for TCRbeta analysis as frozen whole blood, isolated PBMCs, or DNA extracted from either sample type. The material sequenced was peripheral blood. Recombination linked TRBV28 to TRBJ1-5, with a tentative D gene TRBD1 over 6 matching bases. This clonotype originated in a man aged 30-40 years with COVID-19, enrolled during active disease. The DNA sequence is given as TGTGCCAGCAGTACCCATGACAGGAATAATCAGCCCCAGCATTTT. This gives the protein CASSTHDRNNQPQHF.